This passage covers 17 T cell receptor beta chains from one sample sequenced in a study of blood T cell repertoires in COVID-19. Sequenced by immunoSEQ multiplex PCR; TCRdb stores in-frame clones only, minus some. The data show some 110,000 clones, about 80% seen once. Sequencing was carried out using peripheral blood. The receptors originated from a man in his 60s with active or convalescent COVID-19.

The chain combines TRBV4-2 with TRBJ2-5; D is perhaps TRBD2 (5 bases). This CDR3 is built from 17 residues. Trimming cost V 1 base and J 3 bases, with 18 bases left between them. CDR1 is LGHNA, CDR2 YNFKEQ, per germline. CDR3 loop: CASSQGVRGSLEETQYF. CDR3 bases: TGTGCCAGCAGCCAAGGGGTTCGAGGGAGCCTGGAAGAGACCCAGTACTTC.

This clone appeared a single time. V and J are TRBV6-1 and TRBJ1-2; TRBD1 matches 8 bases. Germline values: CDR1 MNHNS, CDR2 SASEGT. The V and J ends lost 3 bases and 11 bases, in that order; junction bases with no gene match: 11. The CDR3 length is 14 residues. CDR3 sequence (DNA): TGTGCCAGCAGTGACCCCGGACAGGGCCGGGGATACACCTTC. Protein product: CASSDPGQGRGYTF.

V gene TRBV7-8 combines with J gene TRBJ2-5; the match to TRBD2 covers 10 bases. Trimming removed 2 bases from V and 1 base from J; junction bases left unmatched: 4. The CDR3 runs 16 residues. Germline assignment: CDR1 SGHVS and CDR2 FQNEAQ. This CDR3 reads CASSLRSGRAQETQYF. DNA for the CDR3: TGTGCCAGCAGCTTAAGAAGCGGGAGGGCCCAAGAGACCCAGTACTTC. Full variable domain (outside the CDR3, taken from reference TRBV7-8 and TRBJ2-5): GAGVSQSPRYKVAKRGQDVALRCDPISGHVSLFWYQQALGQGPEFLTYFQNEAQLDKSGLPSDRFFAERPEGSVSTLKIQRTQQEDSAVYLCASSLRSGRAQETQYFGPGTRLLVL.

The chain has TRBV18 and TRBJ2-6; D uncertain. This CDR3 has 16 residues. V lost 2 bases, J lost 0 bases, and 8 bases lay in between. Per the germline V gene, CDR1 is KGHSH and CDR2 is LQKENI. The CDR3 reads CASSPVTVSGANVLTF. DNA of the CDR3: TGTGCCAGCTCACCAGTTACAGTCTCTGGGGCCAACGTCCTGACTTTC.

This chain connects TRBV3-1 (or the pseudogene TRBV3-2) to TRBJ2-4; D is possibly TRBD2 (6 bases). The CDR3 runs 15 residues. The germline CDR1 and CDR2 sequences are LGHDT and YNNKEL (reference sequence). V lost 3 bases and J 9 bases, leaving 18 bases between the germline ends. The CDR3 DNA is TGTGCCAGCAGCCATGCGGGATTTGGAGGGGCCATTCAGTACTTC. It is translated as CASSHAGFGGAIQYF.

This chain links TRBV4-1 with TRBJ2-1; 12 positions agree with TRBD2. The CDR3 is 16 amino acids. The germline gives CDR1 MGHRA, CDR2 YSYEKL. Trimming took 1 base from V and 3 from J; bases not matched to a gene: 1. CDR3: CASSQGTSGNYNEQFF. DNA of the CDR3: TGCGCCAGCAGCCAAGGGACTAGCGGGAACTACAATGAGCAGTTCTTC.

V usage is TRBV19 and J usage is TRBJ2-3; 10 nucleotides match TRBD2. CDR1 and CDR2 (germline): LNHDA, SQIVND (reference sequence). V lost 9 bases, J lost 4 bases, and 4 bases stayed unmatched. The CDR3 is 13 residues long. Here the CDR3 DNA reads TGTGCCAGCCGACTAGCGGGTTCAGATACGCAGTATTTT. It is translated as CASRLAGSDTQYF.

The sample holds one count of this clone. The V call is TRBV20-1, the J call TRBJ2-7, with D tentatively TRBD2 (6 bases). The CDR3 has 14 amino acids. V was shortened by 3 bases and J by 5 bases, with 17 bases between the two germline ends. The germline V gene has CDR1 DFQATT and CDR2 SNEGSKA (reference sequence). CDR3 in amino acids: CSASEPFGRDEQYF. The CDR3 DNA follows: TGCAGTGCTAGTGAGCCCTTCGGGAGAGACGAGCAGTACTTC.

This clone was picked up one time. The chain uses TRBV6-2 or TRBV6-3 and TRBJ1-2, with D unclear. CDR3 size: 11 residues. V was cut by 4 bases and J by 8 bases, with 8 bases left in between. Germline CDR1 reads MNHEY; CDR2 reads SVGEGT. The CDR3: CASSSMGGYTF. CDR3 DNA sequence: TGTGCCAGCAGTTCCATGGGCGGCTACACCTTC.

The chain couples TRBV6-5 to TRBJ1-5; 7 bases align to TRBD1. The CDR3 is 13 amino acids. Germline V gives CDR1 MNHEY, CDR2 SVGAGI. Germline trimming cut 2 bases from V and 7 bases from J; bases unmatched to any gene: 2. The CDR3: CASSYTGVQPQHF. CDR3 sequence (DNA): TGTGCCAGCAGTTACACAGGGGTGCAGCCCCAGCATTTT.

The table lists this clone with a few counts. The chain has TRBV29-1 and TRBJ2-5; 8 bases map to TRBD1. Germline values: CDR1 SQVTM, CDR2 ANQGSEA. The V segment lost 7 bases and the J segment 5 bases; nucleotides outside the gene matches: 12. The CDR3 runs to 14 residues. The CDR3 reads CSAPFGQGTETQYF. Here the CDR3 DNA reads TGCAGCGCCCCCTTCGGACAGGGAACGGAGACCCAGTACTTC.

This chain joins TRBV9 and TRBJ1-2, with 8 bases aligning to TRBD1. The ends lost 4 bases at V and 4 bases at J; junction bases unmatched: 6. The CDR3 length is 14 residues. Germline CDR1 and CDR2: SGDLS and YYNGEE. The CDR3 nucleotides read TGTGCCAGCAGCCTCGGACAGGGAAGCTATGGCTACACCTTC. Amino acids: CASSLGQGSYGYTF.

V gene TRBV4-2 combines with J gene TRBJ2-2, with D possibly TRBD2 on 6 matching bases. The length of the CDR3 is 16 residues. Between the trimmed V and J ends, which lost 4 bases and 2 bases, there was a span of 14 bases. Looked up from germline, CDR1 is LGHNA and CDR2 is YNFKEQ. DNA of the CDR3: TGTGCCAGCAGCCTCCACCAGCGGGCCAACACCGGGGAGCTGTTTTTT. Translated: CASSLHQRANTGELFF.

The rearrangement links TRBV3-1 (or the pseudogene TRBV3-2) to TRBJ2-7, with a weak D call TRBD1 (5 bases). V lost 4 bases and J lost 2, with 12 bases in between. CDR3 length: 14 amino acids. The V gene's germline CDR1 is LGHDT and CDR2 YNNKEL (reference sequence). The CDR3 region has the DNA TGTGCCAGCAGCCTGGCAGGGCACCCCTACGAGCAGTACTTC. Its protein is CASSLAGHPYEQYF.

V gene TRBV5-1 combines with J gene TRBJ2-3; 12 bases agree with TRBD1. CDR1 is SGHRS and CDR2 is YFSETQ in the germline V gene. V dropped 4 bases and J dropped 5; count of bases not matched to a gene: 5. CDR3 size: 15 residues. DNA for the CDR3: TGCGCCAGCAGCGGGGACAGGGGGCTTAAAGATACGCAGTATTTT. This encodes CASSGDRGLKDTQYF. The full variable domain, its missing parts supplied by reference TRBV5-1 and TRBJ2-3, is KAGVTQTPRYLIKTRGQQVTLSCSPISGHRSVSWYQQTPGQGLQFLFEYFSETQRNKGNFPGRFSGRQFSNSRSEMNVSTLELGDSALYLCASSGDRGLKDTQYFGPGTRLTVL.

V gene TRBV14 combines with J gene TRBJ1-4; TRBD1 agrees at 7 bases. Trimming cost V 4 bases and J 6 bases; bases outside gene matches: 2. The CDR3 length is 13 residues. Germline V lookup: CDR1 SGHDN, CDR2 FVKESK. The CDR3 protein is CASSRGTDEKLFF. The CDR3 DNA reads as TGTGCCAGCAGCCGTGGGACAGATGAAAAACTGTTTTTT.

The chain is built from TRBV24-1 and TRBJ2-1; 8 bases match TRBD2. The CDR3 is made up of 16 amino acids. The junction had 7 bases not matched to a gene; V was cut back by 3 bases and J by 4 bases. Germline V gene sequence: CDR1 KGHDR, CDR2 SFDVKD. The CDR3 sequence is CATSDPVAGPYNEQFF. CDR3 bases: TGTGCCACCAGTGATCCCGTAGCGGGGCCTTACAATGAGCAGTTCTTC.